The 18 T cell receptor beta chains in this list originate from one sample, sequenced in a study of PD-L1 blockade in urothelial cancer. TCRdb's copy holds only in-frame clones and misses some; the assay was immunoSEQ multiplex PCR. The sample shows about 80,000 clones, around 90% of them seen only once. The sequenced sample was PBMCs, obtained around atezolizumab (anti-PD-L1) treatment. These receptors all stem from a woman aged 65 to 85 with urothelial cancer.

The V gene is TRBV19, the J gene TRBJ1-2; D might be TRBD1 (6 bases). Trimming shortened V by 7 bases and J by 4 bases, and 19 bases separated the two germline ends. The germline V gene has CDR1 LNHDA and CDR2 SQIVND (reference sequence). The CDR3 runs 15 residues. CDR3 DNA: TGTGCCAGTAAAATCGTGTTGACAGGACCCTATGGCTACACCTTC. Protein sequence: CASKIVLTGPYGYTF.

This chain joins TRBV10-2 and TRBJ2-3; no definite D call. This CDR3 region has 14 residues. The V gene's germline CDR1 is WSHSY and CDR2 SAAADI. V was cut by 2 bases and J by 0 bases, with 6 bases left in between. Here the CDR3 DNA reads TGCGCCAGCAGTGAGCCAGTAAGCACAGATACGCAGTATTTT. This gives the protein CASSEPVSTDTQYF.

J is TRBJ2-5 and V is TRBV7-3; a weak D match, TRBD2 (5 bases). Trimming shortened V by 5 bases and J by 5 bases, and 12 bases separated the two germline ends. Germline assignment: CDR1 SGHTA and CDR2 FQGTGA. The CDR3 loop spans 13 amino acids. CDR3 region: CASSLVRGETQYF. In DNA, the CDR3 is TGTGCCAGCAGCCTAGTTCGAGGGGAGACCCAGTACTTC.

The gene calls are TRBV9 and TRBJ2-3; TRBD2 aligns across 14 bases. The length of the CDR3 is 16 residues. Per germline, CDR1 SGDLS and CDR2 YYNGEE. Unmatched junction bases numbered 4, after V lost 0 bases and J lost 7 bases. The CDR3 is CASSVGGLAGGYTQYF. Written as DNA, the CDR3 is TGTGCCAGCAGCGTAGGAGGACTAGCGGGGGGTTATACGCAGTATTTT.

The gene calls are TRBV7-2 and TRBJ2-1; possibly TRBD2 for D (6 bases). This CDR3 spans 15 amino acids. Deletions cut 4 bases from V and 0 bases from J, with 10 bases between. CDR1 is SGHTA and CDR2 is FQGNSA in the germline V gene. CDR3 sequence (DNA): TGTGCCAGCAGCTGGGGCGGGACCTCCTACAATGAGCAGTTCTTC. As protein: CASSWGGTSYNEQFF.

The rearrangement links TRBV29-1 to TRBJ1-1; 7 bases match TRBD1. Germline assignment: CDR1 SQVTM and CDR2 ANQGSEA. J lost 1 base, V lost 7 bases, and 6 bases had no gene match. This CDR3 spans 13 amino acids. The CDR3 reads CSALDRRNTEAFF. The CDR3, as DNA: TGCAGCGCTTTGGACAGGAGGAACACTGAAGCTTTCTTT.

This chain connects TRBV19 to TRBJ2-7; 12 nucleotides line up with TRBD2. Germline trimming cut 3 bases from V and 1 base from J; bases unmatched to any gene: 10. The length of the CDR3 is 18 residues. Germline assignment: CDR1 LNHDA and CDR2 SQIVND (reference sequence). The CDR3 sequence is CASSIQASGGAFSYEQYF. In DNA, the CDR3 is TGTGCCAGTAGTATCCAGGCTAGCGGGGGGGCTTTTTCCTACGAGCAGTACTTC.

V is TRBV19 and J is TRBJ2-7, with TRBD1 as a possible D gene (6 bases). The V gene lost 5 bases and the J gene lost 3 bases, with 11 bases spanning the gap. The CDR3 is made up of 13 amino acids. From germline, CDR1 is LNHDA and CDR2 SQIVND (reference sequence). The CDR3 bases are TGTGCCAGTAGTGGGGGCTTAGGCTACGAGCAGTACTTC. Its translation is CASSGGLGYEQYF.

By share, this clone ranks as medium-sized (0.01 to 0.1%). The chain carries TRBV9 and TRBJ2-1; 12 bases match TRBD1. The CDR3 contains 16 residues. The V and J ends lost 0 bases and 4 bases, in that order; junction bases with no gene match: 2. Germline V gene data show CDR1 as SGDLS and CDR2 as YYNGEE. This chain's CDR3 is CASSVVGQGAYNEQFF. In DNA form, the CDR3 reads TGTGCCAGCAGCGTAGTGGGACAGGGGGCTTACAATGAGCAGTTCTTC.

The genes are TRBV7-2 and TRBJ2-5, with 8 bases identical to TRBD2. There are 14 residues in the CDR3. Germline trimming cut 5 bases from V and 4 bases from J; bases unmatched to any gene: 6. Germline V CDR1 and CDR2: SGHTA, FQGNSA. For the CDR3, the DNA is TGTGCCAGCAGCACCGGACTAGCCCCAGAGACCCAGTACTTC. Its translation: CASSTGLAPETQYF.

V and J are TRBV4-2 and TRBJ2-5; 9 bases map to TRBD1. The CDR3 contains 14 residues. The trim removed 0 bases at V and 4 bases at J, leaving 0 bases unmatched. The germline gives CDR1 LGHNA, CDR2 YNFKEQ. The CDR3 DNA reads TGTGCCAGCAGCCAAGAGGACAGGGGAGAGACCCAGTACTTC. Its protein product is CASSQEDRGETQYF.

V gene TRBV30 combines with J gene TRBJ1-1, with unresolved D. Per the germline V gene, CDR1 is GTSNPN and CDR2 is SVGIG (reference sequence). V was cut by 0 bases and J by 1 base, with 9 bases left in between. The CDR3 contains 14 residues. Here the CDR3 DNA reads TGTGCCTGGAGTGTACCCCCAGGGAACACTGAAGCTTTCTTT. Protein product: CAWSVPPGNTEAFF. Drawing the rest from reference TRBV30 and TRBJ1-1, the complete variable domain is SQTIHQWPATLVQPVGSPLSLECTVEGTSNPNLYWYRQAAGRGLQLLFYSVGIGQISSEVPQNLSASRPQDRQFILSSKKLLLSDSGFYLCAWSVPPGNTEAFFGQGTRLTVV.

CDR3 loop: CASSWTGGGTGELFF. CDR3 sequence (DNA): TGTGCCAGCAGCTGGACAGGGGGAGGCACCGGGGAGCTGTTTTTT. The chain uses TRBV5-6 and TRBJ2-2; 10 nucleotides match TRBD1. V gave up 3 bases and J gave up 4 bases; unmatched junction bases: 3. Germline CDR1 is SGHDT and CDR2 is YYEEEE. This CDR3 has 15 amino acids.

The CDR3 DNA sequence: TGTGCCAGCTCAGGAATGACAGGGTTTGCAACTAATGAAAAACTGTTTTTT. It specifies CASSGMTGFATNEKLFF. The rearrangement joins TRBV18 to TRBJ1-4; 7 bases fit TRBD1. The ends lost 5 bases at V and 0 bases at J; junction bases unmatched: 9. Per the germline V gene, CDR1 is KGHSH and CDR2 is LQKENI. This CDR3 region has 17 residues.

The chain carries TRBV9 and TRBJ2-2; TRBD2 might be the D (6 bases). V was cut by 0 bases and J by 0 bases, with 9 bases left in between. The V gene's germline CDR1 is SGDLS and CDR2 YYNGEE. The CDR3 has 16 residues. CDR3 nucleotide sequence: TGTGCCAGCAGCGTAGAAGGGAGGCCGAACACCGGGGAGCTGTTTTTT. Translated, it gives CASSVEGRPNTGELFF.

This chain connects TRBV5-1 to TRBJ2-7; the match to TRBD2 covers 7 bases. The CDR3 is made up of 14 amino acids. Germline V CDR1 and CDR2: SGHRS, YFSETQ. V trimming: 4 bases; J trimming: 3 bases; junction bases outside the gene matches: 7. The CDR3 DNA follows: TGCGCCAGCAGCCTCGGACTAGACAACTACGAGCAGTACTTC. It specifies CASSLGLDNYEQYF.

The V and J genes are TRBV10-3 and TRBJ2-7; weak D call: TRBD1 (6 bases). The CDR3 spans 17 residues. Germline V gene data show CDR1 as ENHRY and CDR2 as SYGVKD. V was trimmed by 0 bases and J by 0 bases, leaving 15 bases between them. CDR3 in amino acids: CAISESTGRGSSYEQYF. CDR3 DNA sequence: TGTGCCATCAGTGAGTCGACTGGCAGGGGCAGCTCCTACGAGCAGTACTTC.

The rearrangement links TRBV6-5 to TRBJ2-7; 9 positions agree with TRBD1. Germline CDR1 is MNHEY and CDR2 is SVGAGI. The V gene end was trimmed by 4 bases and the J gene end by 6 bases; junction bases not matched to a gene: 7. The CDR3 is 14 amino acids. The CDR3 loop is CASSSTGTGIEQYF. CDR3 nucleotides: TGTGCCAGCAGTTCCACCGGGACAGGGATCGAGCAGTACTTC.